This T cell receptor (beta chain) was captured in a study of shared clonotypes between healthy human individuals. Every donor, a Caucasian adult, lived in Nashville, Tennessee. Samples underwent the assay at deep level. The repertoire was sequenced with immunoSEQ multiplex PCR; TCRdb's copy has only in-frame clones and lacks some. The data contain about 2.5 million clones, just under 95% of them seen just once; the ten biggest clones take up 0.37%. Note on this clone: Its antigen is as yet unknown.

Germline-derived CDR1 and CDR2 are MNHEY and SVGAGI. The CDR3 covers 13 residues. V shed 0 bases and J shed 13 bases, with 13 bases lying between them. Study-wide results and limits: Shared across several donors were around 4.7% of the naive CD4 clonotypes. In contrast to clonotypes shared by all four donors, non-shared clonotypes had lower generation probabilities.

Sequencing was performed on naive CD4+ T cells from PBMCs. Subset indicated: CD45RA+ positively selected. This sequence joins TRBV6-5 and TRBJ1-3; D possibly corresponds to TRBD1 (5 bases). This clonotype was obtained from a man aged 18 to 35 in good health. Some clones in this sample may be carry-over from other donors' samples. The CDR3: CASSYSRGSRIYF. The CDR3 bases are TGTGCCAGCAGTTACTCTAGGGGCAGCCGGATATATTTT.